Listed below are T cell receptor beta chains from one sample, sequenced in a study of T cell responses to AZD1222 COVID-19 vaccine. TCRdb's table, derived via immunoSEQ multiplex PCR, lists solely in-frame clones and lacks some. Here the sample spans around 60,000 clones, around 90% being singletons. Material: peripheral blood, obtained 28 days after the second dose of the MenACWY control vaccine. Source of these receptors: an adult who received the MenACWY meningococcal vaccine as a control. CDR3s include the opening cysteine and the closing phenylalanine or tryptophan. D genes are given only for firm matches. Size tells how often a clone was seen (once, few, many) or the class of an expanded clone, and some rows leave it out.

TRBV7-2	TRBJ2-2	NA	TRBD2	CASRLDAGGTGELFF	TGTGCCAGCCGGCTCGATGCGGGGGGGACCGGGGAGCTGTTTTTT
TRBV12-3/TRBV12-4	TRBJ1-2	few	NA	CASSAQGYGYTF	TGTGCCAGCAGTGCACAGGGCTATGGCTACACCTTC
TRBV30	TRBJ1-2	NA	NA	CAWTGGNSNYGYTF	TGTGCCTGGACTGGAGGGAATTCTAACTATGGCTACACCTTC
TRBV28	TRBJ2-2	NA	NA	CASSLLAPRGELFF	TGTGCCAGCAGTTTACTAGCTCCCCGCGGGGAGCTGTTTTTT
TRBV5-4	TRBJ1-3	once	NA	CASSPELGGNTIYF	TGTGCCAGCAGCCCGGAGCTGGGAGGAAACACCATATATTTT
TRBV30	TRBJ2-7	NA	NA	CAWSWRGHEQYF	TGTGCCTGGAGCTGGCGGGGGCACGAGCAGTACTTC
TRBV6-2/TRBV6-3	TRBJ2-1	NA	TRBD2	CASSLLAGANNEQFF	TGTGCCAGCAGCCTACTAGCGGGAGCTAACAATGAGCAGTTCTTC
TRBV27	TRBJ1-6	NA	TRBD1	CASSFTDRGPNSPLHF	TGTGCCAGCAGTTTCACGGACAGGGGGCCTAATTCACCCCTCCACTTT
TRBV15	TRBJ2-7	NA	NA	CATSRDQIAGGEQYF	TGTGCCACCAGCAGAGATCAGATTGCCGGGGGCGAGCAGTACTTC
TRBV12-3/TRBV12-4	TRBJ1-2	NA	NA	CASSLGGVYGYTF	TGTGCCAGCAGTTTGGGGGGGGTCTATGGCTACACCTTC
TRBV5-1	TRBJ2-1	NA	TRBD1	CASSGQSIYEQFF	TGCGCCAGTTCGGGACAGAGCATCTATGAGCAGTTCTTC